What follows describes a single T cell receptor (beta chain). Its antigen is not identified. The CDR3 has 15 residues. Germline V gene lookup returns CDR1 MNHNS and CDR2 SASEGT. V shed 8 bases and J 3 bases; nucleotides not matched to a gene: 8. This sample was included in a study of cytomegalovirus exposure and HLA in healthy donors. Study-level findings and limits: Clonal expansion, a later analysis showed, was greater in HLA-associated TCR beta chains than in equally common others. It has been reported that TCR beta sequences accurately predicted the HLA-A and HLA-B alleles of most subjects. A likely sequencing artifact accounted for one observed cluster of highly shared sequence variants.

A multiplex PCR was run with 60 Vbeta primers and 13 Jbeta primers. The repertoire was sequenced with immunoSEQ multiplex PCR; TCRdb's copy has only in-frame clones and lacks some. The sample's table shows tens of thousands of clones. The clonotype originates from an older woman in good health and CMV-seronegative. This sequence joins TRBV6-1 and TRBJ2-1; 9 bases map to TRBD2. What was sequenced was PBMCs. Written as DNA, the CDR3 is TGTGCCAGCCGAACCCGACTAGCGGACTACAATGAGCAGTTCTTC. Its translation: CASRTRLADYNEQFF.